The entry that follows covers one TCR beta chain sequence. The entry originates in a study of cytomegalovirus exposure and HLA in healthy donors. In the PCR, 60 Vbeta and 13 Jbeta primers were used. Libraries were prepared by immunoSEQ multiplex PCR; TCRdb keeps only in-frame clonotypes and omits some of them. The top ten hold about 8.6% of the sample, which has 90,000 to 110,000 clones, roughly 80% seen once. V dropped 3 bases and J dropped 9; count of bases not matched to a gene: 10. CDR1 and CDR2 (germline): KGHSH, LQKENI. This CDR3 is built from 14 residues. The sample was PBMCs. This clonotype was obtained from a woman aged 40-49 years in good health and CMV-seropositive. The chain employs TRBV18 and TRBJ1-1; 7 nucleotides agree with TRBD1. CDR3 loop: CASSPDRVRGKAFF. CDR3 bases: TGTGCCAGCTCACCCGACAGGGTAAGGGGGAAAGCTTTCTTT. The whole variable domain, remainder taken from reference TRBV18 and TRBJ1-1, is NAGVMQNPRHLVRRRGQEARLRCSPMKGHSHVYWYRQLPEEGLKFMVYLQKENIIDESGMPKERFSAEFPKEGPSILRIQQVVRGDSAAYFCASSPDRVRGKAFFGQGTRLTVV.